This T cell receptor beta chain was obtained from a study of OX40 agonist ivuxolimab in advanced cancers. Study-level information: Dose-escalation patients were diagnosed with hepatocellular carcinoma, melanoma, renal cell cancer or head and neck cancer.

Notes on this clone: Its target is not known.

Enrollment shut out patients with autoimmune disease history or systemic immunosuppression. This CDR3 is 15 amino acids long. From germline, CDR1 is SNHLY and CDR2 FYNNEI. V lost 4 bases and J lost 3; bases outside the gene matches: 8. Sequenced by immunoSEQ multiplex PCR; TCRdb stores in-frame clones only, minus some. The table includes tens of thousands of clones, less than 85% detected once. The study's findings and limits: On average, CD8+ T cells had more expanded clones than CD4+.

This clonotype originated in an adult with an advanced solid tumor such as melanoma, head and neck, liver or kidney cancer. Sequences were derived from CD4+ or CD8+ T cells sorted from blood, sampled in a trial of the OX40 agonist ivuxolimab. This chain joins TRBV2 and TRBJ1-2; TRBD1 matches at 7 bases. CDR3 in DNA: TGTGCCAGCAGTGGGCCCCAGGGGGGGTACTATGGCTACACCTTC. Protein: CASSGPQGGYYGYTF.